What follows is one T cell receptor beta chain and its context. PCR primers comprised 60 Vbeta and 13 Jbeta primers. This table comes from immunoSEQ multiplex PCR, and its TCRdb copy is limited to in-frame clones, with some not included. Of some 170,000 clones detected, roughly 79% appear once; the ten largest clones hold roughly 4.9%. In germline, CDR1 is SNHLY, CDR2 FYNNEI. CDR3 length equals 13 residues. The V and J ends lost 6 bases and 5 bases respectively, with 12 bases between them. These data are taken from a study of cytomegalovirus exposure and HLA in healthy donors. Study-level background: The study placed 70% to 90% of its roughly 410 genotyped donors in the Caucasian-associated ancestry cluster.

This sequence originates from a woman aged 18-35 years in good health and CMV-seropositive. Sequenced material: PBMCs. J is TRBJ2-3 and V is TRBV2; D is possibly TRBD2 (6 bases). CDR3 nucleotides: TGTGCCAGCAGACCCGGACTAAAAGATACGCAGTATTTT. Encoded protein: CASRPGLKDTQYF.